What follows describes a single T cell receptor (beta chain). The antigen remains undetermined. V lost 1 base and J 1 base, leaving 5 bases between the germline ends. Looked up from germline, CDR1 is SEHNR and CDR2 is FQNEAQ (reference sequence). This CDR3 region has 14 residues. The table came from immunoSEQ multiplex PCR; TCRdb's copy has only in-frame clones and leaves some out. This sample has approximately 79,000 clones, with 85% to 90% found just once. These data come from a study of OX40 agonist ivuxolimab in advanced cancers. Study-wide findings and caveats: CD4+ T cells averaged fewer expanded clones than CD8+ T cells.

The source is an adult with an advanced solid tumor such as melanoma, head and neck, liver or kidney cancer. The chain carries TRBV7-9 and TRBJ2-1, with no clear D. The specimen comprised CD4+ or CD8+ T cells sorted from blood, sampled in a trial of the OX40 agonist ivuxolimab. The CDR3 region has the DNA TGTGCCAGCAGCTTAGATCGGTCCTACAATGAGCAGTTCTTC. The encoded protein is CASSLDRSYNEQFF.